One sample yielded the 10 T cell receptor beta chains listed below, sequenced in a study of radiotherapy plus CTLA-4 blockade in lung cancer. Libraries were prepared by immunoSEQ multiplex PCR; TCRdb keeps only in-frame clonotypes and omits some of them. The sample carries over 85,000 clones, about four fifths recorded once. The source material was peripheral blood, sampled from a patient treated with radiotherapy plus ipilimumab. These receptors came from a human donor with non-small cell lung cancer that progressed on radiotherapy plus ipilimumab.

This rearrangement joins TRBV15 to TRBJ2-3; D gene ambiguous. V was clipped by 0 bases and J by 2 bases, with 15 bases between them. The CDR3 contains 17 residues. Germline CDR1 is LNHNV and CDR2 is YYDKDF (reference sequence). CDR3 nucleotide sequence: TGTGCCACCAGCAGAGATCAACCAGGACGTCTCACAGATACGCAGTATTTT. Its protein is CATSRDQPGRLTDTQYF.

The rearrangement uses TRBV5-5 and TRBJ1-1; no firm D call. Germline V CDR1 and CDR2: SGHKS, YYEKEE (reference sequence). Trimming left V 0 bases short and J 4 bases short, with 7 bases between. This CDR3 spans 13 amino acids. Here the CDR3 reads CASSLEPSTEAFF. CDR3 DNA: TGTGCCAGCAGCTTGGAACCTAGCACTGAAGCTTTCTTT.

There are a few counts of this clone. The DNA of the CDR3 is TGTGCCAGCAGCCCCCAGGTCGGGGTGGCAGGAGGGAATGAAAAACTGTTTTTT. This codes for CASSPQVGVAGGNEKLFF. V is TRBV14 and J is TRBJ1-4, with D unresolved. CDR3 length equals 18 residues. Trimming removed 4 bases at V and 5 bases at J, with 23 bases between. Germline V gives CDR1 SGHDN, CDR2 FVKESK.

The chain carries TRBV7-8 and TRBJ1-2; D is perhaps TRBD1 (6 bases). The V and J ends lost 0 bases and 0 bases respectively, with 14 bases between them. Germline CDR1 and CDR2: SGHVS and FQNEAQ. The CDR3 has 17 residues. DNA for the CDR3: TGTGCCAGCAGCTTAGCGGGGGGGCTGGGATCTAACTATGGCTACACCTTC. Translated, it gives CASSLAGGLGSNYGYTF. The entire variable domain, with the rest obtained from reference TRBV7-8 and TRBJ1-2, is as follows: GAGVSQSPRYKVAKRGQDVALRCDPISGHVSLFWYQQALGQGPEFLTYFQNEAQLDKSGLPSDRFFAERPEGSVSTLKIQRTQQEDSAVYLCASSLAGGLGSNYGYTFGSGTRLTVV.

The J gene is TRBJ2-7, the V gene TRBV6-1; D unclear. V dropped 4 bases and J dropped 0 bases, with 4 bases sitting between them. This CDR3 has 12 residues. Germline loops: CDR1 MNHNS, CDR2 SASEGT. The CDR3 loop reads CASSASSYEQYF. The CDR3 nucleotides read TGTGCCAGCAGTGCCAGCTCCTACGAGCAGTACTTC.

Comment on this clone: Other DNA sequences within the sample encode an identical CDR3. The V and J genes are TRBV6-4 and TRBJ2-7; maybe TRBD1 (5 bases). Germline V gene sequence: CDR1 MRHNA, CDR2 SNTAGT. This CDR3 is 14 amino acids long. V lost 3 bases, J lost 3 bases, and 12 bases lay in between. This CDR3 reads CASSDKGAYYEQYF. The CDR3 region has the DNA TGTGCCAGCAGTGATAAAGGGGCCTACTACGAGCAGTACTTC.

The rearrangement joins TRBV30 to TRBJ2-3, with D unclear. The germline V and J ends were trimmed by 3 bases and 2 bases, with 12 bases remaining between them. CDR1 and CDR2 from the germline V gene are GTSNPN and SVGIG (reference sequence). This CDR3 has 14 amino acids. CDR3 region: CAWRGRLPTDTQYF. The CDR3 coding sequence is TGTGCCTGGAGAGGGCGTCTCCCCACAGATACGCAGTATTTT.

The genes are TRBV5-4 and TRBJ2-7, with D perhaps TRBD2 (5 bases). This CDR3 has 16 amino acids. Between the trimmed V and J ends, which lost 4 bases and 3 bases, there was a span of 20 bases. Germline V CDR1 and CDR2: SGHNT, YYREEE (reference sequence). In DNA form, the CDR3 reads TGTGCCAGCAGCCCTATCCTTGGCGGGCGGATCTACGAGCAGTACTTC. Translation gives CASSPILGGRIYEQYF.

Only a few counts were recorded for this clone. The CDR3 nucleotides read TGCGCCAGCAGCTTTTGGGCGGGTTACAATGAGCAGTTCTTC. It is translated as CASSFWAGYNEQFF. The chain couples TRBV5-1 to TRBJ2-1; possible D gene TRBD2, 5 bases. Trimming took off 2 bases at V and 4 bases at J, with 10 bases between the two ends. The CDR3 totals 14 residues. From germline, CDR1 is SGHRS and CDR2 YFSETQ.

The rearrangement uses TRBV11-2 and TRBJ2-2, with TRBD1 identical over 9 bases. Germline loops: CDR1 SGHAT, CDR2 FQNNGV. This CDR3 contains 16 residues. V trimming: 5 bases; J trimming: 0 bases; junction bases outside the gene matches: 4. The CDR3 sequence is CASSPWDRANTGELFF. Here the CDR3 DNA reads TGTGCCAGCAGCCCATGGGACAGGGCGAACACCGGGGAGCTGTTTTTT.